These T cell receptor beta chains were read from a single sample in a study of blood T cells in healthy people across ages. TCRdb passed the 5' RACE reads through MiXCR, listing each CDR3 protein once. The sample lists 920,000 or so distinct CDR3 sequences; under 45% were seen once. Sequencing was done on a sample of blood. The receptors here all came from a woman aged 60-75 years in good health. CDR3s include the opening cysteine and the closing phenylalanine or tryptophan. D genes are given only for firm matches. Expanded clones are given a class, and other clones once, few, many or no size at all.

clone size: -; J gene: TRBJ2-1; V gene: TRBV7-8; D gene: -; CDR3 length: 14; CDR3 DNA: TGTGCCAGCAGCTTACGGAGGGCCGAGGTTGAGCAGTTCTTC; CDR3 protein: CASSLRRAEVEQFF
clone size: -; J gene: TRBJ1-2; V gene: TRBV6-5; D gene: -; CDR3 length: 13; CDR3 DNA: TGTGCCAGCAGTGACTGGCAGGGCGAGGGCTACACCTTC; CDR3 protein: CASSDWQGEGYTF
clone size: -; J gene: TRBJ2-5; V gene: TRBV6-5; D gene: TRBD2; CDR3 length: 12; CDR3 DNA: TGTGCCAGCAGTTCACTAGCGGGAAAACAGTACTTC; CDR3 protein: CASSSLAGKQYF
clone size: -; J gene: TRBJ1-2; V gene: TRBV3-1; D gene: -; CDR3 length: 14; CDR3 DNA: TGTGCCAGCAGCCGGGGAGACGGGAACTATGGCTACACCTTC; CDR3 protein: CASSRGDGNYGYTF
clone size: -; J gene: TRBJ2-5; V gene: TRBV9; D gene: -; CDR3 length: 15; CDR3 DNA: TGTGCCAGCAGCGTAGCTGGCAGGGGAGGTGAGACCCAGTACTTC; CDR3 protein: CASSVAGRGGETQYF
clone size: few; J gene: TRBJ2-7; V gene: TRBV6-5; D gene: -; CDR3 length: 15; CDR3 DNA: TGTGCCAGCAGCCGACTAACAGGGAGCTCCTACGAGCAGTACTTC; CDR3 protein: CASSRLTGSSYEQYF
clone size: -; J gene: TRBJ2-4; V gene: TRBV11-2; D gene: -; CDR3 length: 16; CDR3 DNA: TGTGCCAGCAGCTTGTCGGATTCAGGGGTGGGAAACATTCAGTACTTC; CDR3 protein: CASSLSDSGVGNIQYF
clone size: few; J gene: TRBJ2-7; V gene: TRBV27; D gene: -; CDR3 length: 14; CDR3 DNA: TGTGCCAGCGATCAGGGGCGGCAGAGCTACGAGCAGTACTTC; CDR3 protein: CASDQGRQSYEQYF
clone size: -; J gene: TRBJ2-7; V gene: TRBV10-3; D gene: -; CDR3 length: 13; CDR3 DNA: TGTGCCATCAGTGACAGGGGGGGGTACGAGCAGTACTTC; CDR3 protein: CAISDRGGYEQYF
clone size: -; J gene: TRBJ1-6; V gene: TRBV7-9; D gene: TRBD1; CDR3 length: 16; CDR3 DNA: TGTGCCAGCAGCTTTTTTGCCGGGACAGGGTCTTCACCCCTCCACTTT; CDR3 protein: CASSFFAGTGSSPLHF
clone size: -; J gene: TRBJ2-3; V gene: TRBV12-3/TRBV12-4; D gene: -; CDR3 length: 16; CDR3 DNA: TGTGCCAGCAGTTCTGGGGGGGCTCGAATCACAGATACGCAGTATTTT; CDR3 protein: CASSSGGARITDTQYF
clone size: -; J gene: TRBJ2-7; V gene: TRBV6-5; D gene: -; CDR3 length: 14; CDR3 DNA: TGTGCCAGCAGTCAAAAGGGAGACTACTACGAGCAGTACTTC; CDR3 protein: CASSQKGDYYEQYF
clone size: -; J gene: TRBJ1-5; V gene: TRBV2; D gene: -; CDR3 length: 13; CDR3 DNA: TGTGCCAGCGCCTACGGCGGGGATCAGCCCCAGCATTTT; CDR3 protein: CASAYGGDQPQHF
clone size: -; J gene: TRBJ2-1; V gene: TRBV4-2; D gene: -; CDR3 length: 13; CDR3 DNA: TGTGCCAGCAGCCAAGAAGGGGGGGGGAGACAGTTCTTC; CDR3 protein: CASSQEGGGRQFF
clone size: -; J gene: TRBJ2-7; V gene: TRBV7-9; D gene: -; CDR3 length: 15; CDR3 DNA: TGTGCCAGCAACCCCGGAGGGAGCAGAACCTACGAGCAGTACTTC; CDR3 protein: CASNPGGSRTYEQYF
clone size: few; J gene: TRBJ2-7; V gene: TRBV29-1; D gene: TRBD1; CDR3 length: 13; CDR3 DNA: TGCAGCGTTTCTCCCGGGACAGTATACGAGCAGTACTTC; CDR3 protein: CSVSPGTVYEQYF
clone size: -; J gene: TRBJ2-1; V gene: TRBV7-3; D gene: TRBD1; CDR3 length: 16; CDR3 DNA: TGTGCCAGCAGCTTAACGGTTGGACAGGGGTGGGATGAGCAGTTCTTC; CDR3 protein: CASSLTVGQGWDEQFF
clone size: -; J gene: TRBJ2-7; V gene: TRBV20-1; D gene: TRBD2; CDR3 length: 15; CDR3 DNA: TGCAGTGCCCCCCCACTAGCGGGAGAATCCCACGAGCAGTACTTC; CDR3 protein: CSAPPLAGESHEQYF
clone size: -; J gene: TRBJ2-1; V gene: TRBV7-9; D gene: -; CDR3 length: 15; CDR3 DNA: TGTGCCAGCAGCTTAGGACAGCCACCGTACAATGAGCAGTTCTTC; CDR3 protein: CASSLGQPPYNEQFF
clone size: few; J gene: TRBJ2-1; V gene: TRBV29-1; D gene: -; CDR3 length: 16; CDR3 DNA: TGCAGCGTTGGAAGGCCGGGGATCGACTCCTACAATGAGCAGTTCTTC; CDR3 protein: CSVGRPGIDSYNEQFF
clone size: -; J gene: TRBJ2-3; V gene: TRBV10-1; D gene: TRBD1; CDR3 length: 14; CDR3 DNA: TGCGCCAGCAGTGGACAGGGGGCTTCAGATACGCAGTATTTT; CDR3 protein: CASSGQGASDTQYF
clone size: -; J gene: TRBJ1-2; V gene: TRBV27; D gene: -; CDR3 length: 14; CDR3 DNA: TGTGCCAGCAGCACTGGGGGGCGCGACTATGGCTACACCTTC; CDR3 protein: CASSTGGRDYGYTF
clone size: -; J gene: TRBJ1-2; V gene: TRBV7-2; D gene: -; CDR3 length: 14; CDR3 DNA: TGTGCCAGCAGCTTGTCAGGGATCGGCTATGGCTACACCTTC; CDR3 protein: CASSLSGIGYGYTF
clone size: few; J gene: TRBJ2-2; V gene: TRBV7-3; D gene: -; CDR3 length: 13; CDR3 DNA: TGTGCCAGCAGCTTATCTAACACCGGGGAGCTGTTTTTT; CDR3 protein: CASSLSNTGELFF
clone size: -; J gene: TRBJ2-3; V gene: TRBV24-1; D gene: TRBD2; CDR3 length: 15; CDR3 DNA: TGTGCCACGATCCTGAGTAGCGGGAGAACAGATACGCAGTATTTT; CDR3 protein: CATILSSGRTDTQYF
clone size: -; J gene: TRBJ2-5; V gene: TRBV20-1; D gene: TRBD2; CDR3 length: 16; CDR3 DNA: TGCAGTGCTAGTTTTCTAGCGGGGGGCTTCCAAGAGACCCAGTACTTC; CDR3 protein: CSASFLAGGFQETQYF
clone size: few; J gene: TRBJ1-2; V gene: TRBV20-1; D gene: -; CDR3 length: 15; CDR3 DNA: TGCAGTGCTAGAGATACGGGGGCGCGGGACTATGGCTACACCTTC; CDR3 protein: CSARDTGARDYGYTF